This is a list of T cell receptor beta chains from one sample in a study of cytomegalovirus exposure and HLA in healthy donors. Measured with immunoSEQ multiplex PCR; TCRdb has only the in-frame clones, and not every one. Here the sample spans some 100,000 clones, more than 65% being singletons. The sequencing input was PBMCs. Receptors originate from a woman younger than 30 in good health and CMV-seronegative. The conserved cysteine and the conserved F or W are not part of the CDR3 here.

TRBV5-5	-	ASSPSYEQY
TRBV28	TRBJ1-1	ASSSYGGNTEAF
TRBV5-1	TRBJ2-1	ASSFRGSSINEQF
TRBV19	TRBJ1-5	ASGNGTGRNQPQH
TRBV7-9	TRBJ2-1	ASSSGDSTGSSYNEQF
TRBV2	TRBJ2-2	ASSTKPSNTGELF
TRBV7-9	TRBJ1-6	ASSLAEPPLH
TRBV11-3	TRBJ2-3	ASSSGLAGGPDTQY
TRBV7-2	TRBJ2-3	ASSPRTTSTDTQY
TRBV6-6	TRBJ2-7	ASSLTGDSYEQY
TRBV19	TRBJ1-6	ASTRTGVAAPLH
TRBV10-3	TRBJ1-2	AISESYQGEDGYT
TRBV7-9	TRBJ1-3	SSSPFRITSSGNTIY
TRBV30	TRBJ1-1	AWSHKNPYPERLVNTEAF
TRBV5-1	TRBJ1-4	ASSSGTGGPNEKLF
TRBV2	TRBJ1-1	ASRQTTEAF
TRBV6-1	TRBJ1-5	ASIIGQGPPQH
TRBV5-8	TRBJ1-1	ASSFLGQGYLMAEAF
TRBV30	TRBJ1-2	AWSVQQGPYGYT
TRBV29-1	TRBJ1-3	SVHQGSSGNTIY
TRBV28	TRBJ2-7	ASSVPGQYTYEQY
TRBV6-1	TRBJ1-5	ASSEALGGEQPQH
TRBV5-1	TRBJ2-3	ASSLGYLSGLSNTDTQY
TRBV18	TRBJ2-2	ASSPLAGRNGELF
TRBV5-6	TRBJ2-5	ASSLVGGSETQY
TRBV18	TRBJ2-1	ASSPAGLAKNNEQF
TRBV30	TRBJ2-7	AWGTTYEQY
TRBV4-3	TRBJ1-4	ASSQDRPKPTEKLF
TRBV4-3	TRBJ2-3	ASSPLGQSDTQY
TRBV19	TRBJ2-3	ATRLAGLSTDTQY
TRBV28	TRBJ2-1	ASSFPGQGDYEQF
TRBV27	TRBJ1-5	ASSLIGVQPQH
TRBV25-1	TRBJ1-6	ASSGDRGWYNSPLH
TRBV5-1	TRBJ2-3	ASSPSSGSAADTQY
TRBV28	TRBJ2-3	ASSLIITDTQY
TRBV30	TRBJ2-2	AWTDRGGTGELF
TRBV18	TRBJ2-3	ASSLTGTSFTDTQY
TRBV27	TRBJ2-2	ASSFASATSDNANIGELF
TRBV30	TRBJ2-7	AWSVLRGRSSYEQY
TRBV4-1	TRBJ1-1	ASSQAGQGARTEAF
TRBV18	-	ASSRDLASEQY
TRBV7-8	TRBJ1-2	ASSLAYGGYYGYT
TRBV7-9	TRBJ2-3	ASSLTGGPTDTQY
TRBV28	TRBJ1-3	ASSISGLRNGNTIY
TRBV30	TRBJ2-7	AWGEWTESYEQY
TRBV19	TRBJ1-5	ASTPLGTRLNQPQH